The rows below give T cell receptor beta chains drawn from one sample of a study of blood T cell repertoires in COVID-19. Some clones are missing from TCRdb's copy, which holds only in-frame ones; the method was immunoSEQ multiplex PCR. This sample has about 83,000 clones, with around 88% found just once. Sequencing was carried out using peripheral blood. All receptors come from a man between 60 and 75 years old with acute or convalescent COVID-19. Both conserved end residues are part of each CDR3. D genes are given only for firm matches. Rows may omit the clone size; those that give it use once, few, many or a size class.

TGTGCCAGCAGTTACTCGGGGGGGAACACTGAAGCTTTCTTT | CASSYSGGNTEAFF | TRBV6-6 | once | TRBJ1-1 | -
TGTGCCAGCAGCATTCAGGGGGATGAGCAGTTCTTC | CASSIQGDEQFF | TRBV9 | - | TRBJ2-1 | TRBD1
TGTGCCTGGACAGGGAACTCTGGAAACACCATATATTTT | CAWTGNSGNTIYF | TRBV30 | - | TRBJ1-3 | -
TGCGCCAGCAGCCCCGACAGAACTAATGAAAAACTGTTTTTT | CASSPDRTNEKLFF | TRBV5-1 | - | TRBJ1-4 | -
TGTGCCAGCAGCCTAACAGGGGGCAGCAATCAGCCCCAGCATTTT | CASSLTGGSNQPQHF | TRBV5-5 | - | TRBJ1-5 | TRBD1
TGCGCCAGCGGACAGAATAGCAATCAGCCCCAGCATTTT | CASGQNSNQPQHF | TRBV10-2 | - | TRBJ1-5 | -
TGTGCCAGTAGTACGAAGACACGCTCGTATAGCAATCAGCCCCAGCATTTT | CASSTKTRSYSNQPQHF | TRBV19 | - | TRBJ1-5 | -
TGCGCCAGCAGCTCGGGACAGATAAATGAAAAACTGTTTTTT | CASSSGQINEKLFF | TRBV5-1 | - | TRBJ1-4 | TRBD1
TGTGCCTGGAGGAGGGGGACAGGACCGGTGTCTGAAGCTTTCTTT | CAWRRGTGPVSEAFF | TRBV30 | - | TRBJ1-1 | TRBD1
TGTGCCAGTAGTGTCGGGACAGACACCGGGGAGCTGTTTTTT | CASSVGTDTGELFF | TRBV19 | - | TRBJ2-2 | TRBD1
TGTGCCAGCAGTTTCCAGACGACTAGCGGAGACTCCTACGAGCAGTACTTC | CASSFQTTSGDSYEQYF | TRBV2 | - | TRBJ2-7 | TRBD2
TGCGCCAGCAGCCAAGGGCGACGAGGACAGGGGAACACTGAAGCTTTCTTT | CASSQGRRGQGNTEAFF | TRBV4-3 | - | TRBJ1-1 | TRBD1
TGTGCCAGCAGTTTCAAGGGACAGGACAAACACAACTATGGCTACACCTTC | CASSFKGQDKHNYGYTF | TRBV27 | - | TRBJ1-2 | TRBD1
TGCGCCAGCAGTGATAAGCGGGGGGTCTACCAAGAGACCCAGTACTTC | CASSDKRGVYQETQYF | TRBV10-2 | - | TRBJ2-5 | TRBD2
TGTGCCTGGAGTTGGCAGGGTAACAATCAGCCCCAGCATTTT | CAWSWQGNNQPQHF | TRBV30 | - | TRBJ1-5 | -
TGTGCCAGCAGTCCTATGTCGGGACAGGGGGAAAAACTGTTTTTT | CASSPMSGQGEKLFF | TRBV27 | few | TRBJ1-4 | TRBD1
TGTGCCAGCAGCCAAGGGGTAGCGGGCCAAGAGACCCAGTACTTC | CASSQGVAGQETQYF | TRBV3-1/TRBV3-2 | - | TRBJ2-5 | TRBD2
TGTGCCAGCAGCTTTACAGGGGGAAATGAGCAGTTCTTC | CASSFTGGNEQFF | TRBV7-6 | once | TRBJ2-1 | TRBD1
TGTGCCAGCAGCGCGCGGACAGGGTCGCGCACAGATACGCAGTATTTT | CASSARTGSRTDTQYF | TRBV5-6 | - | TRBJ2-3 | TRBD1
TGTGCCAGCAGCTTGCTAGCGGGGGGTGCGAACACCGGGGAGCTGTTTTTT | CASSLLAGGANTGELFF | TRBV5-6 | - | TRBJ2-2 | TRBD2
TGTGCCAGTTGGGGCTCCATGAACACTGAAGCTTTCTTT | CASWGSMNTEAFF | TRBV12-3/TRBV12-4 | - | TRBJ1-1 | -
TGTGCCAGCAGCTCCGCCGGCACCGGGGAGCTGTTTTTT | CASSSAGTGELFF | TRBV7-2 | - | TRBJ2-2 | -
TGTGCTAGTGGTTTGCTAACCCTACTAGCGGGGGTTACAGATACGCAGTATTTT | CASGLLTLLAGVTDTQYF | TRBV12-5 | - | TRBJ2-3 | TRBD2
TGTGCCTGGAGCGCCATTTTAGACAATCTGCCGTTTTTT | CAWSAILDNLPFF | TRBV30 | - | TRBJ1-4 | -
TGTGCCAGTAGTATAGACCCCCCCCGCGACAGGGGTAAGAGGACGCAGTATTTT | CASSIDPPRDRGKRTQYF | TRBV19 | few | TRBJ2-3 | TRBD1
TGCGCCAGCAGCCAAGATGGGGGGGGAGACACTGAAGCTTTCTTT | CASSQDGGGDTEAFF | TRBV4-1 | - | TRBJ1-1 | -
TGTGCCAGCAGCCCCCGGGACAGCCAAGAGACCCAGTACTTC | CASSPRDSQETQYF | TRBV7-8 | - | TRBJ2-5 | TRBD1
TGTGCCAGCAGTTACGGACTAGCGGGGGGTAACACCGGGGAGCTGTTTTTT | CASSYGLAGGNTGELFF | TRBV6-2/TRBV6-3 | - | TRBJ2-2 | TRBD2
TGTGCCAGCAGTGAGGGGACAGGGGAAAGTGAAAAACTGTTTTTT | CASSEGTGESEKLFF | TRBV6-1 | - | TRBJ1-4 | TRBD1
TGTGCCAGCAGCGCTAGCGGGGGCCTTCTGATCTTC | CASSASGGLLIF | TRBV2 | - | TRBJ2-1 | TRBD2
TGTGCCAGCAGCGTAGCGGGACAGGGTGCTGGAAACACCATATATTTT | CASSVAGQGAGNTIYF | TRBV9 | - | TRBJ1-3 | TRBD1
TGCGCCAGCAGCCAAGGCCCGGGGTCCTACGAGCAGTACTTC | CASSQGPGSYEQYF | TRBV4-1 | - | TRBJ2-7 | -
TGTGCCAGCAGCAAACAGGGCCCTACGAGCACAGATACGCAGTATTTT | CASSKQGPTSTDTQYF | TRBV21-1 | - | TRBJ2-3 | -
TGTGCCAGCAGCACCTCCGGGACAGGGAGGAGTTCACCCCTCCACTTT | CASSTSGTGRSSPLHF | TRBV7-2 | - | TRBJ1-6 | TRBD1
TGTGCCAGCAGTTACGGGGCGGCCGTCGGCTACACCTTC | CASSYGAAVGYTF | TRBV6-5 | - | TRBJ1-2 | -
TGTGCCAGCAGCTTGGGGGCGACACAAACCTACAATGAGCAGTTCTTC | CASSLGATQTYNEQFF | TRBV5-4 | - | TRBJ2-1 | -
TGTGCCAGCAGGGAGACAGGGGGCTGGGGCTACACCTTC | CASRETGGWGYTF | TRBV27 | - | TRBJ1-2 | TRBD1
TGTGCCAGCAGCTTAGCGTTTCAAACCCAGGAAGCTTTCTTT | CASSLAFQTQEAFF | TRBV7-9 | few | TRBJ1-1 | -
TGTGCCAGCAGTGACGGGCTGGCGGGCACTGAAGCTTTCTTT | CASSDGLAGTEAFF | TRBV2 | - | TRBJ1-1 | -
TGCGCCAGCAGCCAAGAACCAGGGACAAGCAATCAGCCCCAGCATTTT | CASSQEPGTSNQPQHF | TRBV4-3 | once | TRBJ1-5 | -